Listed below are T cell receptor beta chains from one sample, sequenced in a study of blood T cell repertoires in COVID-19. Libraries were prepared by immunoSEQ multiplex PCR; TCRdb keeps only in-frame clonotypes and omits some of them. In the table there are 360,000 or so clones, about 90% of which are singletons. Sample: PBMCs or T cells enriched from blood (not recorded which). The receptors here all came from a woman aged 25 to 39 who had recovered from COVID-19. Each CDR3 is given with its conserved first and last residue. A D gene is named only where the DNA matches it firmly. Clone size appears in some rows only: once, few, many, or a class for an expanded clone.

clone size: NA; J gene: TRBJ1-3; D gene: NA; V gene: TRBV30; CDR3 protein: CAWSRVDTIYF; CDR3 DNA: TGTGCCTGGAGCAGGGTGGACACCATATATTTT
clone size: few; J gene: TRBJ2-1; D gene: TRBD2; V gene: TRBV18; CDR3 protein: CASLQLAGDDEQFF; CDR3 DNA: TGTGCCAGCCTACAACTAGCGGGAGACGATGAGCAGTTCTTC
clone size: few; J gene: TRBJ2-7; D gene: NA; V gene: TRBV4-2; CDR3 protein: CASSQDRIGSYEQYF; CDR3 DNA: TGTGCCAGCAGCCAAGACAGGATTGGGAGCTACGAGCAGTACTTC
clone size: NA; J gene: TRBJ2-5; D gene: NA; V gene: TRBV19; CDR3 protein: CASSMGVLEETQYF; CDR3 DNA: TGTGCCAGTAGTATGGGCGTTCTGGAAGAGACCCAGTACTTC
clone size: NA; J gene: TRBJ2-5; D gene: TRBD2; V gene: TRBV2; CDR3 protein: CASRLAGVETQYF; CDR3 DNA: TGTGCCAGCAGACTAGCGGGAGTGGAGACCCAGTACTTC
clone size: NA; J gene: TRBJ2-1; D gene: TRBD1; V gene: TRBV7-9; CDR3 protein: CASSVGTAPIEQFF; CDR3 DNA: TGTGCCAGCAGCGTCGGGACAGCCCCCATTGAGCAGTTCTTC
clone size: NA; J gene: TRBJ2-1; D gene: NA; V gene: TRBV19; CDR3 protein: CASTPGGSPYNEQFF; CDR3 DNA: TGTGCCAGTACTCCAGGGGGGTCGCCCTACAATGAGCAGTTCTTC
clone size: NA; J gene: TRBJ2-1; D gene: TRBD2; V gene: TRBV7-9; CDR3 protein: CASSPPTSGSGNEQFF; CDR3 DNA: TGTGCCAGCAGCCCCCCGACTAGCGGGAGTGGTAATGAGCAGTTCTTC
clone size: NA; J gene: TRBJ1-2; D gene: TRBD1; V gene: TRBV6-5; CDR3 protein: CASSYDSTGSYGYTF; CDR3 DNA: TGTGCCAGCAGTTACGACTCGACAGGGTCCTATGGCTACACCTTC
clone size: NA; J gene: TRBJ2-5; D gene: NA; V gene: TRBV7-2; CDR3 protein: CASSLRTQETQYF; CDR3 DNA: TGTGCCAGCAGCTTGAGGACTCAAGAGACCCAGTACTTC
clone size: many; J gene: TRBJ1-3; D gene: NA; V gene: TRBV7-2; CDR3 protein: CASSLQGSGGNTIYF; CDR3 DNA: TGTGCCAGCAGCTTACAGGGTAGCGGGGGAAACACCATATATTTT
clone size: NA; J gene: TRBJ2-6; D gene: NA; V gene: TRBV25-1; CDR3 protein: CASSEYKSGLEGANVLTF; CDR3 DNA: TGTGCCAGCAGTGAATATAAGAGCGGGCTGGAAGGGGCCAACGTCCTGACTTTC
clone size: NA; J gene: TRBJ1-5; D gene: TRBD1; V gene: TRBV6-1; CDR3 protein: CASWDSIISNQPQHF; CDR3 DNA: TGTGCCAGCTGGGACAGCATAATAAGCAATCAGCCCCAGCATTTT
clone size: NA; J gene: TRBJ2-2; D gene: TRBD2; V gene: TRBV29-1; CDR3 protein: CGLGLAGGRTGELFF; CDR3 DNA: TGCGGGCTGGGACTAGCGGGGGGGCGCACCGGGGAGCTGTTTTTT
clone size: NA; J gene: TRBJ2-1; D gene: TRBD2; V gene: TRBV7-6; CDR3 protein: CASSLSSGDGNEQFF; CDR3 DNA: TGTGCCAGCAGCTTATCTAGCGGGGACGGAAATGAGCAGTTCTTC
clone size: NA; J gene: TRBJ2-1; D gene: TRBD1; V gene: TRBV18; CDR3 protein: CASSLGQGGNEQFF; CDR3 DNA: TGTGCCAGCTCACTAGGACAGGGTGGCAATGAGCAGTTCTTC
clone size: NA; J gene: TRBJ2-7; D gene: NA; V gene: TRBV19; CDR3 protein: CASSIQDSSYEQYF; CDR3 DNA: TGTGCCAGTAGTATACAAGACAGCTCCTACGAGCAGTACTTC
clone size: NA; J gene: TRBJ2-5; D gene: NA; V gene: TRBV6-5; CDR3 protein: CASKSPGRQETQYF; CDR3 DNA: TGTGCCAGCAAATCACCTGGGCGCCAAGAGACCCAGTACTTC
clone size: NA; J gene: TRBJ1-2; D gene: NA; V gene: TRBV9; CDR3 protein: CASSSGRDAGSTNYGYTF; CDR3 DNA: TGTGCCAGCAGCTCAGGCCGGGACGCGGGAAGTACTAACTATGGCTACACCTTC
clone size: NA; J gene: TRBJ2-5; D gene: TRBD1; V gene: TRBV5-8; CDR3 protein: CASSPRTGALETQYF; CDR3 DNA: TGTGCCAGCAGCCCCCGCACAGGGGCTTTGGAGACCCAGTACTTC
clone size: NA; J gene: TRBJ1-5; D gene: NA; V gene: TRBV28; CDR3 protein: CAIRQTNQPQHF; CDR3 DNA: TGTGCCATTCGACAGACTAATCAGCCCCAGCATTTT
clone size: NA; J gene: TRBJ1-1; D gene: NA; V gene: TRBV6-5; CDR3 protein: CASSAGQGTEAFF; CDR3 DNA: TGTGCCAGCAGCGCAGGGCAGGGCACTGAAGCTTTCTTT
clone size: NA; J gene: TRBJ1-3; D gene: NA; V gene: TRBV5-6; CDR3 protein: CASSLGYSYSGNTIYF; CDR3 DNA: TGTGCCAGCAGCTTGGGCTACAGCTACTCTGGAAACACCATATATTTT
clone size: NA; J gene: TRBJ1-1; D gene: NA; V gene: TRBV30; CDR3 protein: CAWAGSNTEAFF; CDR3 DNA: TGTGCCTGGGCGGGGTCGAACACTGAAGCTTTCTTT
clone size: NA; J gene: TRBJ2-1; D gene: TRBD2; V gene: TRBV4-2; CDR3 protein: CASSQGAGGALNEQFF; CDR3 DNA: TGTGCCAGCAGCCAAGGGGCCGGGGGGGCCCTCAATGAGCAGTTCTTC
clone size: NA; J gene: TRBJ2-7; D gene: NA; V gene: TRBV28; CDR3 protein: CASSFIVRDEQYF; CDR3 DNA: TGTGCCAGCAGTTTTATAGTTCGGGACGAGCAGTACTTC
clone size: NA; J gene: TRBJ2-5; D gene: TRBD2; V gene: TRBV11-3; CDR3 protein: CARRLAGVQETQYF; CDR3 DNA: TGTGCCAGAAGACTAGCGGGGGTCCAAGAGACCCAGTACTTC
clone size: few; J gene: TRBJ1-4; D gene: TRBD1; V gene: TRBV7-6; CDR3 protein: CASSSTGPHRKLFF; CDR3 DNA: TGTGCCAGCAGCTCGACAGGGCCCCATAGAAAACTGTTTTTT
clone size: NA; J gene: TRBJ2-5; D gene: NA; V gene: TRBV9; CDR3 protein: CASSGPGKETQYF; CDR3 DNA: TGTGCCAGCAGCGGGCCTGGTAAAGAGACCCAGTACTTC
clone size: once; J gene: TRBJ2-1; D gene: TRBD2; V gene: TRBV10-3; CDR3 protein: CAISDSSGGQSYNEQFF; CDR3 DNA: TGTGCCATCAGTGATTCTAGCGGGGGACAATCCTACAATGAGCAGTTCTTC